These 24 T cell receptor beta chains were all obtained from the same sample, sequenced in a study of tissue T cells after allogeneic stem cell transplantation. Profiled with immunoSEQ multiplex PCR; TCRdb holds only in-frame clones, not every one. The sample lists about 21,000 clones; 69% were seen once. Source material: blood. The receptor set was obtained from a female BALB/c mouse in good health. For this strain, the MHC haplotype corresponds to H2-d.

About this clone itself: Any gene name here is a mouse gene name. The CDR3 end is not reached by the read, which stops 1 residue before it; the germline J gene fills it in. The V and J genes are TRBV29 and TRBJ1-1, with D possibly matching TRBD1 (6 bases). The length of the CDR3 is 14 residues. CDR1 is MSHET and CDR2 is SYDVDS in the germline V gene. V gave up 0 bases and J gave up 3 bases, with 8 bases separating them. The CDR3: CASSLSGTYTEVFF. The part of the CDR3 DNA that was read is TGTGCTAGCAGTTTATCCGGGACATACACAGAAGTCTTC.

Worth noting for this clone: The gene symbols are mouse symbols. The observed sequence ends 1 residue before the CDR3 terminus, with the missing tail filled in from the germline J gene. V usage is TRBV19 and J usage is TRBJ1-2, with 8 bases aligning to TRBD1. CDR3 length: 13 amino acids. CDR1 is FNHDT, CDR2 SITEND, per germline (reference sequence). V shed 5 bases, J shed 0 bases, and the junction held 0 bases outside the gene matches. CDR3 loop: CASRDRANSDYTF. Incomplete CDR3 DNA: TGTGCCAGCAGGGACAGGGCAAACTCCGACTACACC.

Of note for this clone: The genes are named according to mouse. The read comes to an end 1 residue before the CDR3 does, leaving the germline J gene to fill in the end. This chain links TRBV4 with TRBJ2-5; TRBD1 matches 9 bases. Trimming at V came to 6 bases and at J to 2 bases, leaving 0 bases not matched to a gene. CDR1 and CDR2 (germline): LGHDT, YNNKQL (reference sequence). The CDR3 consists of 13 residues. The chain's CDR3 is CASRDRGQDTQYF. CDR3 bases read: TGTGCCAGCAGGGACAGGGGCCAAGACACCCAGTAC.

A note on this clone: The listed genes are named as in mouse. The CDR3: CASSEPLGTNTGQLYF. The part of the CDR3 DNA that was read is TGTGCCAGCAGTGAACCCCTGGGGACAAACACCGGGCAGCTCTAC. The chain combines TRBV13-1 with TRBJ2-2, with D perhaps matching TRBD2 (6 bases). The CDR3 end falls 1 residue outside the read, so it is completed with the germline J gene. V was clipped by 2 bases and J by 0 bases, with 11 bases between them. This CDR3 comprises 16 residues. Germline CDR1 reads NSHNY; CDR2 reads SYGAGN.

With regard to this clone: Germline and genes: mouse. The sequence runs out 1 residue before the end of the CDR3; the remainder is reconstructed from the germline J gene. J is TRBJ1-3 and V is TRBV29; D gene unclear. Per the germline V gene, CDR1 is MSHET and CDR2 is SYDVDS. V dropped 2 bases and J dropped 0 bases, with 2 bases sitting between them. CDR3 length equals 13 residues. CDR3 residues: CASSLGSGNTLYF. The part of the CDR3 DNA that was read is TGTGCTAGCAGTTTAGGTTCTGGAAATACGCTCTAT. Full variable domain (missing parts from reference TRBV29 and TRBJ1-3): DMKVTQMPRYLIKRMGENVLLECGQDMSHETMYWYRQDPGLGLQLIYISYDVDSNSEGDIPKGYRVSRKKREHFSLILDSAKTNQTSVYFCASSLGSGNTLYFGEGSRLIVV.

This clone was observed a few times. Gene and germline names: mouse. The CDR3 end lies 1 residue beyond the end of the read and is filled in from the germline J gene. This chain links TRBV13-2 with TRBJ1-3, with D perhaps matching TRBD1 (6 bases). Trimming removed 5 bases from V and 0 bases from J, with 9 bases in between. The CDR3 runs 14 residues. The germline CDR1 and CDR2 sequences are NNHNN and SYGAGS (reference sequence). Here the CDR3 reads CASGADSSGNTLYF. The CDR3 DNA, read in part, is TGTGCCAGCGGCGCGGACAGTTCTGGAAATACGCTCTAT.

On this clone: The listed genes are named as in mouse. The read comes to an end 1 residue before the CDR3 does, leaving the germline J gene to fill in the end. This chain links TRBV19 with TRBJ1-3; D gene unclear. Trimming pared 5 bases from V and 0 bases from J, leaving 3 bases between. The CDR3 sequence is 12 residues long. Germline values: CDR1 FNHDT, CDR2 SITEND (reference sequence). The CDR3 region is CASRNSGNTLYF. Incomplete CDR3 DNA: TGTGCCAGCAGAAATTCTGGAAATACGCTCTAT.

On this clone: Mouse germline and gene names are used. Sequencing ends 1 residue short of the CDR3 end; the germline J gene provides the rest. The rearrangement links TRBV29 to TRBJ2-7; TRBD2 matches at 11 bases. The germline CDR1 and CDR2 sequences are MSHET and SYDVDS. Germline trimming cut 2 bases from V and 0 bases from J; bases unmatched to any gene: 3. The CDR3 length is 16 residues. The CDR3 is CASSLPGTGGSYEQYF. CDR3 DNA (partial): TGTGCTAGCAGTTTACCCGGGACTGGGGGCTCCTATGAACAGTAC.

Worth noting for this clone: The germline and genes are mouse ones. The CDR3 extends 1 residue past the end of the read, so its final part is completed from the germline J gene. The J gene is TRBJ2-2, the V gene TRBV5; 7 bases are a match to TRBD1. V lost 2 bases to trimming and J lost 6 bases; unmatched junction nucleotides: 0. Germline V gene sequence: CDR1 LGHNA, CDR2 YNLKQL (reference sequence). The CDR3 consists of 13 residues. The CDR3 spells CASSQQGAGQLYF. The sequenced CDR3 bases are TGTGCCAGCAGCCAACAGGGGGCCGGGCAGCTCTAC.

This clone has only one observation. All gene names here are mouse names. The CDR3 is cut off 1 residue early in the read; its end comes from the germline J gene. The rearrangement joins TRBV13-2 to TRBJ2-1; TRBD2 might be the D (5 bases). Per the germline V gene, CDR1 is NNHNN and CDR2 is SYGAGS (reference sequence). CDR3 length: 13 amino acids. Deletions cut 2 bases from V and 3 bases from J, with 6 bases between. CDR3 region: CASGDLGYAEQFF. The covered CDR3 bases are TGTGCCAGCGGTGACCTGGGCTATGCTGAGCAGTTC.

Remarks on this clone: Gene names are the mouse ones. The read halts 1 residue ahead of the CDR3 end, with the missing end drawn from the germline J gene. The rearrangement uses TRBV31 and TRBJ2-5; 7 bases align to TRBD2. CDR1 and CDR2 (germline): GKSSPN, SITVG. The CDR3 extends over 15 amino acids. Unmatched junction bases numbered 4, after V lost 1 base and J lost 0 bases. The CDR3 bases that were read are TGTGCCTGGAGTCGGTCTGGGGGAAACCAAGACACCCAGTAC. As protein: CAWSRSGGNQDTQY. The complete CDR3 sequence is CAWSRSGGNQDTQYF.

With respect to this clone: The gene symbols are mouse symbols. The sequenced fragment ends 1 residue before the CDR3 boundary, so the rest is inferred from the germline J gene. This chain links TRBV2 with TRBJ2-1; D remains unclear. Germline V gives CDR1 LGHNA, CDR2 YSYQKL. V dropped 0 bases and J dropped 7 bases, with 7 bases sitting between them. This CDR3 region has 13 residues. The CDR3 region is CASSQDAEAEQFF. CDR3 bases read: TGTGCCAGCAGCCAAGATGCTGAGGCTGAGCAGTTC.

About this clone: Gene names follow the mouse nomenclature. The observed sequence ends 1 residue before the CDR3 terminus, with the missing tail filled in from the germline J gene. Other DNA sequences from this sample encode an identical CDR3 as well. The chain has TRBV19 and TRBJ1-3; D is ambiguous. Deletions cut 0 bases from V and 0 bases from J, with 4 bases between. The CDR3 extends over 14 amino acids. Germline V gene sequence: CDR1 FNHDT, CDR2 SITEND (reference sequence). CDR3 in amino acids: CASSIGHSGNTLYF. Partial CDR3 DNA: TGTGCCAGCAGTATAGGACATTCTGGAAATACGCTCTAT.

This clone was picked up one time. Gene names are the mouse ones. The CDR3 end falls 1 residue outside the read, so it is completed with the germline J gene. The J gene is TRBJ2-7, the V gene TRBV3; 9 nucleotides line up with TRBD1. The germline V gene has CDR1 SNHLY and CDR2 FYNGKV (reference sequence). J lost 7 bases, V lost 2 bases, and 3 bases had no gene match. This CDR3 is 13 amino acids long. CDR3 sequence: CASSLRDRDEQYF. The sequenced part of the CDR3 DNA is TGTGCCAGCAGCTTACGGGACAGGGACGAACAGTAC. The full variable domain, rest sourced from reference TRBV3 and TRBJ2-7, is GPKVLQIPSHQIIDMGQMVTLNCDPVSNHLYFYWYKQILGQQMEFLVNFYNGKVMEKSKLFKDQFSVERPDGSYFTLKIQPTALEDSAVYFCASSLRDRDEQYFGPGTRLTVL.

Concerning this clone itself: Here the gene names and germline are mouse. The read comes to an end 1 residue before the CDR3 does, leaving the germline J gene to fill in the end. V usage is TRBV20 and J usage is TRBJ2-5; TRBD2 matches at 7 bases. CDR3 length equals 15 residues. Germline V gene lookup returns CDR1 GFQATS and CDR2 STVNSAI. The V and J ends lost 2 bases and 4 bases, in that order; junction bases with no gene match: 9. The CDR3 reads CGARSWGEGEDTQYF. CDR3 DNA (partial): TGTGGTGCTAGGAGTTGGGGGGAAGGAGAAGACACCCAGTAC.

On this clone itself: Each gene name is a mouse one. From the germline J gene comes the end of the CDR3, since the read stops 1 residue before it. The rearrangement links TRBV31 to TRBJ1-3, with D possibly matching TRBD1 (6 bases). Germline CDR1 is GKSSPN and CDR2 is SITVG. CDR3 size: 15 residues. The germline V and J ends were trimmed by 3 bases and 0 bases, with 12 bases remaining between them. The CDR3 bases that were read are TGTGCCTGGAGCGGGACATCCCTTTCTGGAAATACGCTCTAT. It translates to CAWSGTSLSGNTLY. The entire CDR3 is CAWSGTSLSGNTLYF.

Concerning this clone: Each gene name is a mouse one. The read is 1 residue too short to cover the CDR3 end, so that end is filled in from the germline J gene. The chain couples TRBV13-2 to TRBJ2-1; D is undetermined. Trimming took off 4 bases at V and 2 bases at J, with 7 bases between the two ends. The CDR3 spans 13 residues. The germline V gene encodes CDR1 NNHNN and CDR2 SYGAGS (reference sequence). CDR3 in amino acids: CASGRKYYAEQFF. CDR3 DNA, as far as it was read: TGTGCCAGCGGTAGGAAGTACTATGCTGAGCAGTTC.

A remark on this clone: Mouse gene names and germline throughout. The CDR3 end falls 1 residue outside the read, so it is completed with the germline J gene. The rearrangement links TRBV13-2 to TRBJ2-7, with TRBD2 identical over 8 bases. The CDR3 consists of 14 residues. Trimming cost V 1 base and J 4 bases; bases outside gene matches: 4. Germline V gene lookup returns CDR1 NNHNN and CDR2 SYGAGS (reference sequence). CDR3 amino acids: CASGDSGTGYEQYF. The covered CDR3 bases are TGTGCCAGCGGTGATTCCGGGACTGGATATGAACAGTAC.

For this clone: Mouse gene names apply. The CDR3 is cut off 1 residue early in the read; its end comes from the germline J gene. The chain links TRBV13-2 to TRBJ1-1, with D hard to call. The CDR3 spans 13 residues. Germline loops: CDR1 NNHNN, CDR2 SYGAGS (reference sequence). V lost 5 bases, J lost 0 bases, and 8 bases lay in between. The CDR3 region is CASGAGANTEVFF. Incomplete CDR3 DNA: TGTGCCAGCGGGGCAGGTGCAAACACAGAAGTCTTC.

On this clone: Genes here carry mouse names. The sequence runs out 1 residue before the end of the CDR3; the remainder is reconstructed from the germline J gene. The chain is built from TRBV13-3 and TRBJ2-7, with 11 bases fitting TRBD2. The germline gives CDR1 NNHDY, CDR2 SYVADS. This CDR3 region has 14 residues. V gave up 4 bases and J gave up 4 bases; unmatched junction bases: 4. CDR3 residues: CASSRTGGRYEQYF. The CDR3 DNA, read in part, is TGTGCCAGCAGTCGGACTGGGGGGCGATATGAACAGTAC.

With regard to this clone: Gene names follow the mouse nomenclature. From the germline J gene comes the end of the CDR3, since the read stops 1 residue before it. The V call is TRBV16, the J call TRBJ2-1; TRBD2 matches at 8 bases. The CDR3 is made up of 15 amino acids. Trimming at V came to 0 bases and at J to 7 bases, leaving 5 bases not matched to a gene. Germline-derived CDR1 and CDR2 are SGHSA and FRNQAP. The part of the CDR3 DNA that was read is TGTGCAAGCAGCTTAGATTGGGGGGGGAGAGCTGAGCAGTTC. This sequence encodes CASSLDWGGRAEQF. The entire CDR3 is CASSLDWGGRAEQFF.

This clone showed up just a few times. Gene names are mouse gene names. The part of the CDR3 DNA that was read is TGTGCCAGCAGAGGGACATATGAACAGTAC. Protein product: CASRGTYEQY. The whole CDR3 sequence is CASRGTYEQYF. The rearrangement links TRBV13-3 to TRBJ2-7; TRBD1 might be the D (6 bases). The read falls 1 residue short of the CDR3 end, and the missing part is taken from the germline J gene. This CDR3 is built from 11 residues. Germline-derived CDR1 and CDR2 are NNHDY and SYVADS. Trimming took 5 bases from V and 4 from J, leaving 7 bases between them.

On this clone: Genes and germline come from the mouse. Sequencing ends 1 residue short of the CDR3 end; the germline J gene provides the rest. The gene calls are TRBV5 and TRBJ1-4, with 12 nucleotides matching TRBD1. After removal of 1 base from V and 4 bases from J, the junction contained 4 bases not matched to a gene. This CDR3 has 17 residues. Germline V CDR1 and CDR2: LGHNA, YNLKQL (reference sequence). CDR3 DNA, as far as it was read: TGTGCCAGCAGCCAAGCCGGGACAGGGGGCAGCAACGAAAGATTATTT. Its protein product is CASSQAGTGGSNERLF. The full CDR3 reads CASSQAGTGGSNERLFF.

Concerning this clone itself: Genes and germline are mouse. The CDR3 extends 1 residue past the end of the read, so its final part is completed from the germline J gene. The rearrangement uses TRBV2 and TRBJ2-7, with 13 bases fitting TRBD2. V lost 0 bases to trimming and J lost 3 bases; unmatched junction nucleotides: 5. The CDR3 is 17 amino acids. CDR1 is LGHNA, CDR2 YSYQKL, per germline. The CDR3 DNA, read in part, is TGTGCCAGCAGCCAAGATAGCTGGGACTGGGGGGGCTATGAACAGTAC. This codes for CASSQDSWDWGGYEQY. The complete CDR3 sequence is CASSQDSWDWGGYEQYF.